The 23 T cell receptor beta chains given below trace back to one sample, sequenced in a study of patients and donors after allogeneic stem cell transplantation. One entry per CDR3 protein, called by TCRdb with MiXCR from the RT-PCR reads. The sample shows 400,000 to 500,000 distinct CDR3 sequences, around 15% of them seen only once. Sequenced input: blood, either unsorted or a sorted T cell fraction (not recorded which). These receptor sequences come from a human donor who was either an allogeneic HSCT recipient or a stem cell or donor lymphocyte infusion donor (not recorded which). It is not recorded whose cells these are; they may come from a transplant donor.

This clonotype came up a few times. The chain links TRBV5-6 to TRBJ2-1, with 9 bases identical to TRBD1. This CDR3 is built from 15 residues. The germline gives CDR1 SGHDT, CDR2 YYEEEE. Germline trimming cut 2 bases from V and 6 bases from J; bases unmatched to any gene: 6. The CDR3 DNA follows: TGTGCCAGCAGCTTTGGGACAGGGAGCTCCAATGAGCAGTTCTTC. Translated, it gives CASSFGTGSSNEQFF. The full variable domain, in which reference TRBV5-6 and TRBJ2-1 provide the parts outside the CDR3, is DAGVTQSPTHLIKTRGQQVTLRCSPKSGHDTVSWYQQALGQGPQFIFQYYEEEERQRGNFPDRFSGHQFPNYSSELNVNALLLGDSALYLCASSFGTGSSNEQFFGPGTRLTVL.

The genes are TRBV7-9 and TRBJ1-1; D not certain. There are 13 residues in the CDR3. CDR1 is SEHNR and CDR2 is FQNEAQ in the germline V gene (reference sequence). V shed 5 bases and J shed 5 bases, with 12 bases lying between them. The DNA for the CDR3 is TGTGCCAGCAGCCCTCGGGTAGAAACTGAAGCTTTCTTT. Its translation: CASSPRVETEAFF.

This clonotype was seen at least ten times. The chain recombines TRBV5-1 with TRBJ2-1; weak D call: TRBD1 (8 bases). Per germline, CDR1 SGHRS and CDR2 YFSETQ. With 8 bases removed from V and 8 bases from J, the gap between germline ends came to 14 bases. The CDR3 consists of 12 residues. CDR3 coding DNA: TGCGCCAGTCGTACAGGGGGGGATGAGCAGTTCTTC. Translated: CASRTGGDEQFF.

CDR3 residues: CASSSTGGDTEAFF. For the CDR3, the DNA is TGTGCCAGCAGCTCGACAGGGGGCGACACTGAAGCTTTCTTT. The rearrangement links TRBV7-3 to TRBJ1-1; 10 bases agree with TRBD1. Germline V lookup: CDR1 SGHTA, CDR2 FQGTGA. Trimming cost V 4 bases and J 3 bases; bases outside gene matches: 2. CDR3 size: 14 residues.

The chain carries TRBV20-1 and TRBJ2-7; the D gene is possibly TRBD2 (6 bases). This CDR3 has 15 amino acids. Germline-derived CDR1 and CDR2 are DFQATT and SNEGSKA (reference sequence). The germline V and J ends were trimmed by 1 base and 1 base, with 14 bases remaining between them. The CDR3 here is CSARVVPSGSYEQYF. The CDR3 DNA reads as TGCAGTGCTAGAGTCGTCCCCAGCGGGTCCTACGAGCAGTACTTC.

This chain joins TRBV19 and TRBJ1-1; D is unresolved. The V and J ends lost 7 bases and 0 bases respectively, with 6 bases between them. There are 12 residues in the CDR3. The germline V gene has CDR1 LNHDA and CDR2 SQIVND (reference sequence). For the CDR3, the DNA is TGTGCCAGTATCGGGCTGAACACTGAAGCTTTCTTT. It specifies CASIGLNTEAFF.

This chain joins TRBV11-2 and TRBJ2-5; D gene unclear. Trimming pared 8 bases from V and 3 bases from J, leaving 7 bases between. CDR3 length equals 11 residues. Germline CDR1 is SGHAT and CDR2 is FQNNGV. CDR3 amino acids: CASSQKETQYF. The CDR3 DNA follows: TGTGCCAGCTCACAGAAAGAGACCCAGTACTTC.

In its sample, this clonotype was seen a few times. The chain carries TRBV7-9 and TRBJ2-3; tentatively, D is TRBD2 (6 bases). The germline V gene has CDR1 SEHNR and CDR2 FQNEAQ (reference sequence). Trimming cost V 8 bases and J 1 base, with 16 bases left between them. This CDR3 has 15 residues. This chain's CDR3 is CASGGLQKGTDTQYF. As DNA, the CDR3 is TGTGCCAGCGGGGGACTCCAAAAGGGCACAGATACGCAGTATTTT.

V gene TRBV12-3 or TRBV12-4 combines with J gene TRBJ2-2, with 9 bases fitting TRBD1. The CDR3 has 16 amino acids. V gave up 6 bases and J gave up 2 bases; unmatched junction bases: 7. Here the CDR3 DNA reads TGTGCCAGCAGCTTGACAGGGGGAACCAACACCGGGGAGCTGTTTTTT. This gives the protein CASSLTGGTNTGELFF.

The chain uses TRBV5-1 and TRBJ1-2; D not resolved. Germline lookup yields CDR1 SGHRS and CDR2 YFSETQ. V lost 0 bases to trimming and J lost 8 bases, with 14 bases between them. The CDR3 loop spans 14 amino acids. The chain's CDR3 is CASSLGGGKGGYTF. CDR3 DNA: TGCGCCAGCAGCTTGGGCGGAGGAAAAGGCGGCTACACCTTC.

The chain employs TRBV12-3 or TRBV12-4 and TRBJ1-2; D is possibly TRBD1 (5 bases). The CDR3 spans 13 residues. The germline V and J ends were trimmed by 5 bases and 5 bases, with 12 bases remaining between them. The CDR3 loop reads CASSIWGPYGYTF. CDR3 nucleotide sequence: TGTGCCAGCAGTATCTGGGGCCCTTATGGCTACACCTTC.

The J gene is TRBJ1-3, the V gene TRBV2; maybe TRBD1 (5 bases). Trimming pared 7 bases from V and 0 bases from J, leaving 19 bases between. CDR3 length: 17 residues. The germline CDR1 and CDR2 sequences are SNHLY and FYNNEI. The CDR3 here is CASTRGGTVPSGNTIYF. The CDR3 nucleotides are TGTGCCAGCACCCGTGGGGGGACCGTTCCCTCTGGAAACACCATATATTTT. The full variable domain, rest sourced from reference TRBV2 and TRBJ1-3, is EPEVTQTPSHQVTQMGQEVILRCVPISNHLYFYWYRQILGQKVEFLVSFYNNEISEKSEIFDDQFSVERPDGSNFTLKIRSTKLEDSAMYFCASTRGGTVPSGNTIYFGEGSWLTVV.

This clonotype was seen only a few times. V gene TRBV5-1 combines with J gene TRBJ1-1, with TRBD1 as a possible D gene (5 bases). The V end lost 0 bases, the J end lost 1 base, and 10 bases lay between the germline ends. CDR1 is SGHRS and CDR2 is YFSETQ in the germline V gene. The CDR3 is made up of 15 amino acids. CDR3 DNA: TGCGCCAGCAGCTTGGCCCTGGGACGGAACACTGAAGCTTTCTTT. It translates to CASSLALGRNTEAFF.

The CDR3 region is CASSTGTSGGAETQYF. The DNA of the CDR3 is TGTGCCAGCAGCACCGGGACTAGCGGGGGGGCGGAGACCCAGTACTTC. The chain joins TRBV7-2 to TRBJ2-5; TRBD2 aligns across 16 bases. Germline V gene lookup returns CDR1 SGHTA and CDR2 FQGNSA. Trimming removed 5 bases from V and 5 bases from J; junction bases left unmatched: 5. The CDR3 has 16 amino acids.

This clonotype showed up many times. The J gene is TRBJ2-2, the V gene TRBV5-5, with no clear D. V gave up 3 bases and J gave up 6 bases, with 6 bases separating them. In germline, CDR1 is SGHKS, CDR2 YYEKEE (reference sequence). The CDR3 has 12 residues. The CDR3 spells CASSSRPGELFF. In DNA, the CDR3 is TGTGCCAGCAGCTCCCGTCCCGGGGAGCTGTTTTTT. The full variable domain, with the rest looked up from reference TRBV5-5 and TRBJ2-2, is DAGVTQSPTHLIKTRGQQVTLRCSPISGHKSVSWYQQVLGQGPQFIFQYYEKEERGRGNFPDRFSARQFPNYSSELNVNALLLGDSALYLCASSSRPGELFFGEGSRLTVL.

The genes are TRBV27 and TRBJ1-4, with a tentative D call TRBD1 (6 bases). Per the germline V gene, CDR1 is MNHEY and CDR2 is SMNVEV (reference sequence). The CDR3 consists of 14 residues. V lost 8 bases to trimming and J lost 6 bases, with 16 bases between them. In DNA form, the CDR3 reads TGTGCCAGCCGCACAGTGGACAGCGATGAAAAACTGTTTTTT. Translation gives CASRTVDSDEKLFF.

The chain uses TRBV29-1 and TRBJ2-4; weak D call: TRBD1 (6 bases). Between the trimmed V and J ends, which lost 6 bases and 11 bases, there was a span of 14 bases. This CDR3 comprises 11 residues. The germline CDR1 and CDR2 sequences are SQVTM and ANQGSEA. CDR3 residues: CSVMLGGVQYF. In nucleotides, the CDR3 is TGCAGCGTGATGCTAGGGGGTGTTCAGTACTTC.

The V gene is TRBV12-3 or TRBV12-4, the J gene TRBJ2-3; weak D call: TRBD2 (6 bases). V was pared by 3 bases and J by 2 bases, with 15 bases between. The CDR3 sequence is 16 residues long. CDR3 amino acids: CASSFVTGVITDTQYF. The CDR3 DNA follows: TGTGCCAGCAGTTTCGTAACGGGAGTGATCACAGATACGCAGTATTTT.

This clonotype was found a few times. The chain combines TRBV12-3 or TRBV12-4 with TRBJ1-2; 10 nucleotides align to TRBD1. The CDR3 contains 18 residues. Trimming cost V 6 bases and J 3 bases; bases outside gene matches: 16. The CDR3 sequence is CASSLIRDRGAPYYGYTF. Written as DNA, the CDR3 is TGTGCCAGCAGCTTAATCCGGGACAGGGGCGCTCCGTACTATGGCTACACCTTC.

Comment on this clonotype: Because the CDR3 is missing its conserved closing phenylalanine or tryptophan, this is likely a read error. The genes are TRBV3-1 and TRBJ2-7, with TRBD2 as a possible D gene (6 bases). The ends were cut back, 5 bases at V and 7 bases at J, with 12 bases in the middle. The CDR3 is 12 amino acids. Germline CDR1 is LGHDT and CDR2 is YNNKEL (reference sequence). Here the CDR3 DNA reads TGTGCCAGCAGCTCGGGAGAGGGTGAGCAGTACCTC. It yields the protein CASSSGEGEQYL.

This clonotype was recorded at least ten times. V usage is TRBV12-3 or TRBV12-4 and J usage is TRBJ2-7, with D possibly being TRBD1 (5 bases). Trimming pared 7 bases from V and 3 bases from J, leaving 10 bases between. The CDR3 covers 12 residues. The CDR3 is CASTLQGYEQYF. The CDR3 DNA follows: TGTGCCAGCACACTCCAGGGCTACGAGCAGTACTTC.

The rearrangement joins TRBV20-1 to TRBJ1-1; D unresolved. Germline V CDR1 and CDR2: DFQATT, SNEGSKA (reference sequence). CDR3 size: 11 residues. Trimming took 6 bases from V and 4 from J, leaving 9 bases between them. The CDR3 DNA reads TGCAGTGCCGGGTTTACCACTGAAGCTTTCTTT. Translation: CSAGFTTEAFF.

V is TRBV25-1 and J is TRBJ2-4; D perhaps matches TRBD2 (5 bases). In germline, CDR1 is MGHDK, CDR2 SYGVNS. The CDR3 spans 13 residues. V gave up 4 bases and J gave up 9 bases, with 13 bases separating them. CDR3 in DNA: TGTGCCAGCAGTGTCGGGATTGAAAGCATTCAGTACTTC. Its protein product is CASSVGIESIQYF. The full variable domain, its missing parts supplied by reference TRBV25-1 and TRBJ2-4, is EADIYQTPRYLVIGTGKKITLECSQTMGHDKMYWYQQDPGMELHLIHYSYGVNSTEKGDLSSESTVSRIRTEHFPLTLESARPSHTSQYLCASSVGIESIQYFGAGTRLSVL.